This TCR beta chain was identified in a study of human T cells and chemical hapten exposure. On this clonotype: Its antigen is unknown.

CDR1 is SNHLY, CDR2 FYNNEI, per germline. CDR3 length equals 11 residues. V lost 1 base to trimming and J lost 9 bases, with 6 bases between them. TCRdb re-called the RACE reads through MiXCR, storing one row per CDR3 protein. This sample has 210,000 or so distinct CDR3 sequences; 24% occur once, and the top ten carry 2% to 2.5%. Time point meaning: patch test 3, about 24 weeks after DPC sensitization. The sample's treatment: therapeutic diphenylcyclopropenone sensitization with weekly scalp DPC. Overall study results and limits: Among expanded TCRs, significantly more large CDR3 similarity clusters formed than among controls.

Sequencing used whole blood, obtained in connection with sensitization to the hapten diphenylcyclopropenone (DPC). This TCR was recovered from a woman in her forties with alopecia areata. Some clones in this sample may be carry-over from other donors' samples. The chain uses TRBV2 and TRBJ1-2; perhaps TRBD1 as D (5 bases). The CDR3 loop is CASSEEGSYTF. The CDR3 region has the DNA TGTGCCAGCAGTGAAGAGGGGAGCTACACCTTC.